This T cell receptor (beta chain) was found in a study of T cell responses to AZD1222 COVID-19 vaccine. This CDR3 has 13 residues. Trimming stripped 0 bases from V and 7 bases from J, with 10 bases between. Germline CDR1 reads WNHNN; CDR2 reads SYGVQD (reference sequence). Libraries were prepared by immunoSEQ multiplex PCR; TCRdb keeps only in-frame clonotypes and omits some of them. The top ten clones hold roughly 2.5% of a sample with 170,000 or so clones, around 90% of them seen once. The sequencing used peripheral blood, collected on day 0 of AZD1222 vaccination. V usage is TRBV10-1 and J usage is TRBJ2-7, with D unclear. This TCR was sampled from an adult in good health. The CDR3 is CASSESRLEEQYF. For the CDR3, the DNA is TGCGCCAGCAGTGAGTCGAGGCTCGAGGAGCAGTACTTC.